These 24 T cell receptor beta chains originate from one sample sequenced in a study of CD8 T cells in ankylosing spondylitis. TCRdb called the 5' RACE reads again in MiXCR, with one record for every CDR3 protein. The data contain under 250,000 distinct CDR3 sequences, over 7% of them singletons. The sequencing input was blood, either unsorted or a sorted T cell fraction (not recorded which). The receptors were sampled from a female donor with ankylosing spondylitis or in good health (not recorded which).

This clonotype was seen a few times. V usage is TRBV7-2 and J usage is TRBJ2-3; 11 bases agree with TRBD1. This CDR3 contains 15 residues. The ends lost 5 bases at V and 4 bases at J; junction bases unmatched: 5. CDR1 and CDR2 from the germline V gene are SGHTA and FQGNSA. The CDR3 loop is CASSLRTGGADTQYF. CDR3 DNA sequence: TGTGCCAGCAGCCTCCGGACAGGGGGCGCAGATACGCAGTATTTT.

This clonotype showed up many times. A junction boundary mismatches the germline segment, possibly from a read error. The V gene is TRBV7-9, the J gene TRBJ1-1; D possibly corresponds to TRBD1 (5 bases). The CDR3 loop spans 12 amino acids. Germline V lookup: CDR1 SEHNR, CDR2 FQNEAQ (reference sequence). The CDR3: CASSPGGTEAFF. CDR3 bases: TGCGCCAGCAGCCCCGGGGGCACTGAAGCTTTCTTT.

The chain joins TRBV11-2 to TRBJ2-5, with D perhaps TRBD2 (7 bases). The CDR3 covers 16 residues. Germline assignment: CDR1 SGHAT and CDR2 FQNNGV. V lost 4 bases and J 3 bases, leaving 18 bases between the germline ends. CDR3 coding DNA: TGTGCCAGCAGCTCGACGGGGGCTAGCGGAAAAGAGACCCAGTACTTC. Amino acid sequence: CASSSTGASGKETQYF.

This chain connects TRBV5-1 to TRBJ2-7; D gene unclear. V lost 1 base, J lost 0 bases, and 8 bases lay in between. Germline V CDR1 and CDR2: SGHRS, YFSETQ. The CDR3 extends over 14 amino acids. Here the CDR3 DNA reads TGCGCCAGCAGCTTGAGACGCGACTCCTACGAGCAGTACTTC. Encoded protein: CASSLRRDSYEQYF.

This clonotype occurred many times. The chain recombines TRBV6-5 with TRBJ2-1, with D perhaps matching TRBD1 or TRBD2 (5 bases each). V lost 1 base and J lost 5, with 15 bases in between. The V gene's germline CDR1 is MNHEY and CDR2 SVGAGI. The CDR3 is made up of 16 amino acids. For the CDR3, the DNA is TGTGCCAGCAGTTACTGGGACGTTGGGAGTGACAATGAGCAGTTCTTC. Translated: CASSYWDVGSDNEQFF.

This clonotype was observed many times. The genes are TRBV27 and TRBJ1-2; perhaps TRBD1 as D (6 bases). The CDR3 runs to 13 residues. CDR1 and CDR2 from the germline V gene are MNHEY and SMNVEV (reference sequence). Trimming stripped 5 bases from V and 4 bases from J, with 11 bases between. This CDR3 is CASSRQATYGYTF. The CDR3 DNA follows: TGTGCCAGCAGTCGACAGGCCACCTATGGCTACACCTTC.

Note on this clonotype: This may be a read error: a much more frequent sequence differs by one nucleotide. The chain recombines TRBV6-2 or TRBV6-3 with TRBJ2-7; no firm D call. Germline CDR1 reads MNHEY; CDR2 reads SVGEGT. The CDR3 is 14 amino acids. CDR3 coding DNA: TGTACCAGCAGCCTTACTCCATTGGCCTACGAGCAGTACTTC. This codes for CTSSLTPLAYEQYF.

At least ten counts were recorded for this clonotype. The J gene is TRBJ2-4, the V gene TRBV20-1; a possible D gene is TRBD1 (6 bases). V was pared by 6 bases and J by 3 bases, with 15 bases between. The germline gives CDR1 DFQATT, CDR2 SNEGSKA (reference sequence). The CDR3 consists of 14 residues. DNA for the CDR3: TGCAGTGCCCCCCCCCCACAGGGCAAAAACATTCAGTACTTC. Amino acids: CSAPPPQGKNIQYF.

This clonotype was detected many times. V gene TRBV20-1 combines with J gene TRBJ1-2; 12 bases fit TRBD1. Germline V gene sequence: CDR1 DFQATT, CDR2 SNEGSKA (reference sequence). The CDR3 extends over 15 amino acids. J was trimmed by 8 bases and V by 3 bases; bases with no gene match: 10. The CDR3 sequence: CSARFPGQGASGYTF. For the CDR3, the DNA is TGCAGTGCTAGGTTCCCGGGACAGGGGGCTTCAGGCTACACCTTC.

This clonotype has at least ten counts. V gene TRBV12-3 or TRBV12-4 combines with J gene TRBJ1-1, with 9 bases fitting TRBD1. V lost 4 bases to trimming and J lost 0 bases; unmatched junction nucleotides: 3. The CDR3 loop spans 15 amino acids. CDR3: CASSYRTGVNTEAFF. The CDR3 region has the DNA TGTGCCAGCAGTTACCGGACAGGGGTGAACACTGAAGCTTTCTTT.

The table lists this clonotype with many counts. The V gene is TRBV29-1, the J gene TRBJ2-3, with D possibly matching TRBD2 (6 bases). CDR3 size: 14 residues. The germline V gene has CDR1 SQVTM and CDR2 ANQGSEA. V lost 4 bases and J lost 3, with 14 bases in between. The CDR3 nucleotides are TGCAGCGTTGGAACGGGAGAGGGAACAGATACGCAGTATTTT. Protein: CSVGTGEGTDTQYF.

V is TRBV6-5 and J is TRBJ2-7, with 7 positions matching TRBD1. The ends lost 5 bases at V and 4 bases at J; junction bases unmatched: 11. The CDR3 is 15 residues long. The germline CDR1 and CDR2 sequences are MNHEY and SVGAGI. In nucleotides, the CDR3 is TGTGCCAGCAGTAGCCTACGGGACAGAAATTACGAGCAGTACTTC. It translates to CASSSLRDRNYEQYF.

This clonotype was detected only a few times. The genes are TRBV30 and TRBJ1-4; D remains ambiguous. The germline V gene has CDR1 GTSNPN and CDR2 SVGIG (reference sequence). The CDR3 runs 13 residues. Trimming shortened V by 1 base and J by 7 bases, and 10 bases separated the two germline ends. The CDR3 spells CAWSAESGEKLFF. CDR3 bases: TGTGCCTGGAGTGCCGAGAGTGGTGAAAAACTGTTTTTT.

The gene calls are TRBV20-1 and TRBJ2-1; 7 positions agree with TRBD2. CDR3 length: 13 amino acids. The V gene's germline CDR1 is DFQATT and CDR2 SNEGSKA (reference sequence). The V gene end was trimmed by 6 bases and the J gene end by 8 bases; junction bases not matched to a gene: 10. CDR3 residues: CSAPGLVGDEQFF. The CDR3 coding sequence is TGCAGTGCCCCCGGACTAGTCGGGGATGAGCAGTTCTTC.

This clonotype was counted between two and nine times. V usage is TRBV7-2 and J usage is TRBJ2-5; no firm D call. The CDR3 contains 14 residues. V lost 5 bases, J lost 1 base, and 11 bases lay in between. Germline-derived CDR1 and CDR2 are SGHTA and FQGNSA. CDR3 residues: CASSIRVPQETQYF. CDR3 in DNA: TGTGCCAGCAGCATAAGGGTTCCCCAAGAGACCCAGTACTTC.

This clonotype was found many times. The chain recombines TRBV12-5 with TRBJ2-2; D is unresolved. Germline loops: CDR1 LGHNT, CDR2 FRNRAP. The V gene lost 6 bases and the J gene lost 1 base, with 9 bases spanning the gap. The CDR3 length is 14 residues. The CDR3 DNA reads TGTGCTAGTGGGCCCTTTGGGAACACCGGGGAGCTGTTTTTT. This translates into CASGPFGNTGELFF.

This clonotype was observed many times. The chain uses TRBV5-4 and TRBJ1-2, with TRBD1 matching 11 bases. The CDR3 runs 14 residues. J was trimmed by 7 bases and V by 4 bases; bases with no gene match: 6. Germline-derived CDR1 and CDR2 are SGHNT and YYREEE (reference sequence). The CDR3 bases are TGTGCCAGCAGCCCTGGACAGGGGGCGGCTGGCTACACCTTC. Amino acid sequence: CASSPGQGAAGYTF.

This clonotype was seen repeatedly, ten times or more. J is TRBJ2-3 and V is TRBV5-6, with 10 bases fitting TRBD2. This CDR3 is 16 amino acids long. CDR1 and CDR2 (germline): SGHDT, YYEEEE. Germline trimming cut 2 bases from V and 2 bases from J; bases unmatched to any gene: 5. The CDR3 nucleotides are TGTGCCAGCAGCTTCCCTAGCGGGGGTTTCACAGATACGCAGTATTTT. This gives the protein CASSFPSGGFTDTQYF.

Ten or more counts support this clonotype. The rearrangement joins TRBV27 to TRBJ2-3, with D hard to call. Germline V gene lookup returns CDR1 MNHEY and CDR2 SMNVEV (reference sequence). The V gene lost 3 bases and the J gene lost 6 bases, with 7 bases spanning the gap. CDR3 size: 12 residues. CDR3 sequence: CASSLNLDTQYF. The CDR3 DNA reads TGTGCCAGCAGTTTGAATTTGGATACGCAGTATTTT.

The V and J genes are TRBV6-5 and TRBJ2-2, with TRBD2 matching 10 bases. Germline assignment: CDR1 MNHEY and CDR2 SVGAGI. With 0 bases clipped from V and 6 bases from J, the junction kept 13 bases outside the gene matches. The CDR3 contains 19 residues. The CDR3 nucleotides are TGTGCCAGCAGTTACTCGCCGGGTTCTAGCGGGAGACGACCCGGGGAGCTGTTTTTT. It yields the protein CASSYSPGSSGRRPGELFF.

At least ten counts were recorded for this clonotype. The V and J genes are TRBV5-1 and TRBJ1-1; 9 nucleotides match TRBD1. With V trimmed by 2 bases and J by 4 bases, 3 bases remained unmatched. The CDR3 is 14 residues long. CDR1 is SGHRS, CDR2 YFSETQ, per germline. The CDR3, as DNA: TGCGCCAGCAGCTTCGAGGGACAGGGCACTGAAGCTTTCTTT. Amino acid sequence: CASSFEGQGTEAFF.

This clonotype was counted at least ten times. At one boundary the junction diverges from the germline segment, which might be a read error. The V and J genes are TRBV12-3 or TRBV12-4 and TRBJ2-1; no clear D gene. The CDR3 length is 14 residues. The CDR3: CVSSPRSSYNEQFF. CDR3 nucleotides: TGTGTCAGCAGCCCAAGGAGCTCCTACAATGAGCAGTTCTTC.

This clonotype has ten or more counts. The chain recombines TRBV3-1 with TRBJ2-1, with D maybe TRBD2 (5 bases). The V end was cut by 0 bases, the J end by 5 bases, with 14 bases between. CDR1 is LGHDT and CDR2 is YNNKEL in the germline V gene (reference sequence). This CDR3 comprises 16 residues. The CDR3 spells CASSQEVGALNNEQFF. For the CDR3, the DNA is TGTGCCAGCAGCCAAGAAGTGGGAGCGTTAAACAATGAGCAGTTCTTC.

This clonotype was detected ten times or more. This chain links TRBV10-3 with TRBJ2-5; weak D call: TRBD2 (7 bases). Trimming pared 2 bases from V and 1 base from J, leaving 20 bases between. CDR1 and CDR2 (germline): ENHRY, SYGVKD. This CDR3 spans 18 amino acids. DNA for the CDR3: TGTGCCATCAGTGAGCACCGACGCGGGGGCACCTTCCAAGAGACCCAGTACTTC. Its protein product is CAISEHRRGGTFQETQYF.